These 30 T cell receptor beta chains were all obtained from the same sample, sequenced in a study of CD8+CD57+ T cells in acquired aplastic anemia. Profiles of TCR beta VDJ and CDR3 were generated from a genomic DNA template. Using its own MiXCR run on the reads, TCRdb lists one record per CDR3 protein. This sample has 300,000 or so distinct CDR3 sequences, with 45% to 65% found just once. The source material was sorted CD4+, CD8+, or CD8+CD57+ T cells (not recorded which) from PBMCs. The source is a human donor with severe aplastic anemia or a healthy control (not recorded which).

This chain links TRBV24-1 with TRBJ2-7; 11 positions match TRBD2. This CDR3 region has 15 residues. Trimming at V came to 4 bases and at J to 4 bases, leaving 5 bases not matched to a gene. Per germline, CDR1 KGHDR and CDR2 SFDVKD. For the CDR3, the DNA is TGTGCCACCAGTGAAACAACTAGCGGGAGTTACGAGCAGTACTTC. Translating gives CATSETTSGSYEQYF.

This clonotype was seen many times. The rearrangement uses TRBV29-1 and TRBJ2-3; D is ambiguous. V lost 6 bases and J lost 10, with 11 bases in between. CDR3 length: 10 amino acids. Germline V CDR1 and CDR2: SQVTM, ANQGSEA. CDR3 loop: CSVAEKAQYF. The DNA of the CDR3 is TGCAGCGTGGCAGAAAAGGCGCAGTATTTT.

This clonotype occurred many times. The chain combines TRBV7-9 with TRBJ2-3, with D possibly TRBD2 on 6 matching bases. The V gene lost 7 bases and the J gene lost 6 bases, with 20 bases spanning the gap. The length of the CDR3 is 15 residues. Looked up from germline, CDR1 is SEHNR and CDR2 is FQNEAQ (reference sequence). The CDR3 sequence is CASIQRELSWDTQYF. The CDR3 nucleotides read TGTGCCAGCATCCAACGGGAGTTGTCTTGGGATACGCAGTATTTT.

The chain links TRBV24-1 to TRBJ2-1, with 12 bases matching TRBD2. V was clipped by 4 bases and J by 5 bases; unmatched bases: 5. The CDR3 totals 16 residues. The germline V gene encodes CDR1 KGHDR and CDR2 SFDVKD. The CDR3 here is CATSDRLAGEDNEQFF. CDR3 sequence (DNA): TGTGCCACCAGTGACCGACTAGCGGGGGAGGACAATGAGCAGTTCTTC.

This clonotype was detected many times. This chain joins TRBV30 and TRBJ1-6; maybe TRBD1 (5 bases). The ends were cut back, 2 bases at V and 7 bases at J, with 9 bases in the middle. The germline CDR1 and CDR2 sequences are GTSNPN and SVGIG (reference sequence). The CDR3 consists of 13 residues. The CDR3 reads CAWSPGGNSPLHF. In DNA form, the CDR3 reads TGTGCCTGGAGTCCTGGGGGAAATTCACCCCTCCACTTT.

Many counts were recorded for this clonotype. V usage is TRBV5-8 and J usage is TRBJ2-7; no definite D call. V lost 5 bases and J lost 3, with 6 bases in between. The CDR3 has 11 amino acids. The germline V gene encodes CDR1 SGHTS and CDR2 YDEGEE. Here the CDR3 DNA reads TGTGCCAGCAGTTTAGGCTACGAGCAGTACTTC. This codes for CASSLGYEQYF.

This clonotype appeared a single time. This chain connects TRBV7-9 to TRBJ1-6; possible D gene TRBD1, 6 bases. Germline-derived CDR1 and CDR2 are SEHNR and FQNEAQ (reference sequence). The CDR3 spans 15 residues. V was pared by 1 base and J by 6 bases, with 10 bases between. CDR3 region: CASSLDRVINSPLHF. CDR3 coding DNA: TGTGCCAGCAGCTTAGACAGGGTGATTAATTCACCCCTCCACTTT.

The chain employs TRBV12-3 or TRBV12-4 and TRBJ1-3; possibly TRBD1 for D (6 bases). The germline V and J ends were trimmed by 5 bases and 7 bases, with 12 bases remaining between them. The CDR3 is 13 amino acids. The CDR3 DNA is TGTGCCAGCAGTACCCGGGACACGAACACCATATATTTT. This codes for CASSTRDTNTIYF.

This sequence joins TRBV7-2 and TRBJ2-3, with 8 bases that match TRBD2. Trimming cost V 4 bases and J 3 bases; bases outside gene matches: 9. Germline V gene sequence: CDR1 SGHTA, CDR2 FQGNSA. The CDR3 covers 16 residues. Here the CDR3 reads CASSSHGGGPTDTQYF. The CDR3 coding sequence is TGTGCCAGCAGCTCCCATGGCGGGGGGCCAACAGATACGCAGTATTTT.

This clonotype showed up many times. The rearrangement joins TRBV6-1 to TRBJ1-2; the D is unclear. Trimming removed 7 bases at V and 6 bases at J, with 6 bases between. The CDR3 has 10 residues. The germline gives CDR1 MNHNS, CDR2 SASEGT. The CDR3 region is CASKEDGYTF. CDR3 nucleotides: TGTGCCAGCAAGGAGGATGGCTACACCTTC.

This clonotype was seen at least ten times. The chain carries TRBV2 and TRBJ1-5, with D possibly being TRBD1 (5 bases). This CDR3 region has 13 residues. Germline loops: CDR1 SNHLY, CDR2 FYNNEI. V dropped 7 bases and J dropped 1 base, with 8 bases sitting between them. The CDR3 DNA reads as TGTGCCAGCAAGAGGGACAGCAATCAGCCCCAGCATTTT. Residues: CASKRDSNQPQHF.

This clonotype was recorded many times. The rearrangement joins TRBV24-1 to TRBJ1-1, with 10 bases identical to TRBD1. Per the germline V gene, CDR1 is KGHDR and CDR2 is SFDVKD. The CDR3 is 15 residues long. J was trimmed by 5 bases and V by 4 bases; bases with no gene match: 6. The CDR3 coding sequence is TGTGCCACCAGTGACCGCGGACAGGGGGGGACTGAAGCTTTCTTT. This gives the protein CATSDRGQGGTEAFF.

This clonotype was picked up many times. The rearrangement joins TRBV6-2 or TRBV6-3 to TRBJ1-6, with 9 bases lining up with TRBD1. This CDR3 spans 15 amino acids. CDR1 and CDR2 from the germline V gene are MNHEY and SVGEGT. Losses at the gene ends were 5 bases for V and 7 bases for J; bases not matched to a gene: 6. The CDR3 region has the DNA TGTGCCAGCAGTACGGGACAGGGTAAAAATTCACCCCTCCACTTT. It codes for CASSTGQGKNSPLHF.

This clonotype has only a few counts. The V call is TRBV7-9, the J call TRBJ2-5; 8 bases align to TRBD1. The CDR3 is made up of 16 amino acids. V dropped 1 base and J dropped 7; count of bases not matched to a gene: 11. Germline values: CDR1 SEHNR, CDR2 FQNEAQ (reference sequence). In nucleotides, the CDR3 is TGTGCCAGCAGCTTAGACGCGGACAGGGTTTTCGGGACCCAGTACTTC. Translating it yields CASSLDADRVFGTQYF.

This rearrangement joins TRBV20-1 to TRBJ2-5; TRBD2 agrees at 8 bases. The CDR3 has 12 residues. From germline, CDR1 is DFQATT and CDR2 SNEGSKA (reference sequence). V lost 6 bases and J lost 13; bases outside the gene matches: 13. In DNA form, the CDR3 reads TGCAGTGCCGGGGGGGAAACCGGGGAGCTGTACTTC. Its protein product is CSAGGETGELYF.

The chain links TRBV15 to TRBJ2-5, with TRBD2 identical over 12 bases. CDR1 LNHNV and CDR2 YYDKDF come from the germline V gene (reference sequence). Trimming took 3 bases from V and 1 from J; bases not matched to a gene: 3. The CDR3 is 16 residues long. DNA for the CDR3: TGTGCCACCAGCAGTGGGACTAGCGGGCCCCAAGAGACCCAGTACTTC. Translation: CATSSGTSGPQETQYF.

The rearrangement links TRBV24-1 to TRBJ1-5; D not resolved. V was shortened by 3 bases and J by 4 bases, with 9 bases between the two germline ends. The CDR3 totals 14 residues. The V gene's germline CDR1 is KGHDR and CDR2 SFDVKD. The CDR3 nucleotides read TGTGCCACCAGTGATGTGGACTGGAATCAGCCCCAGCATTTT. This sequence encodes CATSDVDWNQPQHF.

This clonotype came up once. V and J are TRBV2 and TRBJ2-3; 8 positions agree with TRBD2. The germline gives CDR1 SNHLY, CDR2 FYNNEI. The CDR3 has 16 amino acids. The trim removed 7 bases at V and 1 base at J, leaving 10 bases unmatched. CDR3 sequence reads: CASMWAGGTGTDTQYF. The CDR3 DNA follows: TGTGCCAGCATGTGGGCGGGAGGAACGGGCACAGATACGCAGTATTTT.

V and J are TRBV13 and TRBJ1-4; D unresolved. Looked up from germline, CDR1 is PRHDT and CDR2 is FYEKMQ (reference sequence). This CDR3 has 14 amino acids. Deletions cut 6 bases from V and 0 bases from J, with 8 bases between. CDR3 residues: CASSRRATNEKLFF. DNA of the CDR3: TGTGCCAGCAGTCGGAGAGCAACTAATGAAAAACTGTTTTTT.

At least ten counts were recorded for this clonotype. This CDR3 is CASSDSFSPGYTF. CDR3 sequence (DNA): TGTGCCAGCAGTGACAGCTTTTCCCCTGGCTACACCTTC. The V and J genes are TRBV2 and TRBJ1-2; D is ambiguous. Germline loops: CDR1 SNHLY, CDR2 FYNNEI. Trimming took 3 bases from V and 7 from J, leaving 12 bases between them. The CDR3 covers 13 residues.

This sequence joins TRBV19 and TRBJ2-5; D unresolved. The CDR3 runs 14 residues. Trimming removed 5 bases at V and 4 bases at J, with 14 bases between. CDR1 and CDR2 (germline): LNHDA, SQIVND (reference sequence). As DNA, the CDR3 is TGTGCCAGTAGTCCTAGGTCGAAAGGAGAGACCCAGTACTTC. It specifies CASSPRSKGETQYF. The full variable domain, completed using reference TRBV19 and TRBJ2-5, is DGGITQSPKYLFRKEGQNVTLSCEQNLNHDAMYWYRQDPGQGLRLIYYSQIVNDFQKGDIAEGYSVSREKKESFPLTVTSAQKNPTAFYLCASSPRSKGETQYFGPGTRLLVL.

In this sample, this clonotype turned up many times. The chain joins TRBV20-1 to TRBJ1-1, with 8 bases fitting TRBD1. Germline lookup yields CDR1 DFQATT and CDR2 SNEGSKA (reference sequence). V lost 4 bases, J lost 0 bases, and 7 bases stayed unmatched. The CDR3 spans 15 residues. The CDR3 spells CSATDRGRLNTEAFF. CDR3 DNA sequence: TGCAGTGCTACCGACAGGGGACGGCTGAACACTGAAGCTTTCTTT.

CDR3 loop: CATSRDPAGGGKNEQYF. The CDR3 nucleotides read TGTGCCACCAGCAGAGATCCGGCAGGGGGGGGGAAAAACGAGCAGTACTTC. This chain uses TRBV15 with TRBJ2-7; D is perhaps TRBD1 or TRBD2 (7 bases each). V was clipped by 0 bases and J by 5 bases, with 20 bases between them. Germline CDR1 is LNHNV and CDR2 is YYDKDF (reference sequence). This CDR3 is 17 amino acids long.

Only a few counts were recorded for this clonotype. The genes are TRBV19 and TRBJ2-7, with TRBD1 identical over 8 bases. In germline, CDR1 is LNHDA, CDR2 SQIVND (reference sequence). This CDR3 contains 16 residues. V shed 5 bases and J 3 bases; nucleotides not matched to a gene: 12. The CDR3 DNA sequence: TGTGCCAGTAGTCCCAGGGGGCGCGATGGGGGCTACGAGCAGTACTTC. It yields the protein CASSPRGRDGGYEQYF.

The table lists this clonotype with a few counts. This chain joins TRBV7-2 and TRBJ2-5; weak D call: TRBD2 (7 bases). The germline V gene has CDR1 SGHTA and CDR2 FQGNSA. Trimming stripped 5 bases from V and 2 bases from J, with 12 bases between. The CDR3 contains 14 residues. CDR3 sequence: CASSRGRGQETQYF. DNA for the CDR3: TGTGCCAGCAGCAGGGGGAGGGGGCAAGAGACCCAGTACTTC. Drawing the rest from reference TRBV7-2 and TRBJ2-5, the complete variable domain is GAGVSQSPSNKVTEKGKDVELRCDPISGHTALYWYRQSLGQGLEFLIYFQGNSAPDKSGLPSDRFSAERTGGSVSTLTIQRTQQEDSAVYLCASSRGRGQETQYFGPGTRLLVL.

DNA for the CDR3: TGCAGTGCTAGAGATACAGTTGCCTACAATGAGCAGTTCTTC. The encoded protein is CSARDTVAYNEQFF. This chain joins TRBV20-1 and TRBJ2-1; D unclear. The germline gives CDR1 DFQATT, CDR2 SNEGSKA (reference sequence). Trimming stripped 0 bases from V and 2 bases from J, with 8 bases between. This CDR3 has 14 residues.

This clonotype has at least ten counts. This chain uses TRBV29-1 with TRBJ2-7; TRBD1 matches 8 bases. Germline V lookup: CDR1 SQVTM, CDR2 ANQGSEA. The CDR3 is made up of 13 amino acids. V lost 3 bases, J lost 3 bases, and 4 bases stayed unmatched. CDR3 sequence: CSVDRGQGYEQYF. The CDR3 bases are TGCAGCGTTGACAGGGGGCAAGGCTACGAGCAGTACTTC.

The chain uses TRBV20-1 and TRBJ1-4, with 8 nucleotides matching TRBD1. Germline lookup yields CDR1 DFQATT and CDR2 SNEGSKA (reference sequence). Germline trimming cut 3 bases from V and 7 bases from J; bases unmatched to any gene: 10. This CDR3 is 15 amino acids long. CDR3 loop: CSASRPGQESEKLFF. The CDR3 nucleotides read TGCAGTGCTAGTCGCCCGGGACAGGAATCTGAAAAACTGTTTTTT.

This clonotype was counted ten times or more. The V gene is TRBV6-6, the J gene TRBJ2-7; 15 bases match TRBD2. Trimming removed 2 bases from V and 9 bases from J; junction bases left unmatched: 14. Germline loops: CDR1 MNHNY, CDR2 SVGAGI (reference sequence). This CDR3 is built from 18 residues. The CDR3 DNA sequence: TGTGCCAGCAGTTACACAGGGGGCGGACTAGCGGGGGGGCCTTTGCAGTACTTC. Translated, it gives CASSYTGGGLAGGPLQYF.

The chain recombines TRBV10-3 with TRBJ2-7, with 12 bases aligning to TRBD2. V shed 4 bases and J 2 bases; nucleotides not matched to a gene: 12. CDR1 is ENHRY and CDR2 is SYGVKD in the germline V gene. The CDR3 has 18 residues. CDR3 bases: TGTGCCATCAGTGGGATGGGACTAGCGGGCCAGGGGACCTACGAGCAGTACTTC. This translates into CAISGMGLAGQGTYEQYF.